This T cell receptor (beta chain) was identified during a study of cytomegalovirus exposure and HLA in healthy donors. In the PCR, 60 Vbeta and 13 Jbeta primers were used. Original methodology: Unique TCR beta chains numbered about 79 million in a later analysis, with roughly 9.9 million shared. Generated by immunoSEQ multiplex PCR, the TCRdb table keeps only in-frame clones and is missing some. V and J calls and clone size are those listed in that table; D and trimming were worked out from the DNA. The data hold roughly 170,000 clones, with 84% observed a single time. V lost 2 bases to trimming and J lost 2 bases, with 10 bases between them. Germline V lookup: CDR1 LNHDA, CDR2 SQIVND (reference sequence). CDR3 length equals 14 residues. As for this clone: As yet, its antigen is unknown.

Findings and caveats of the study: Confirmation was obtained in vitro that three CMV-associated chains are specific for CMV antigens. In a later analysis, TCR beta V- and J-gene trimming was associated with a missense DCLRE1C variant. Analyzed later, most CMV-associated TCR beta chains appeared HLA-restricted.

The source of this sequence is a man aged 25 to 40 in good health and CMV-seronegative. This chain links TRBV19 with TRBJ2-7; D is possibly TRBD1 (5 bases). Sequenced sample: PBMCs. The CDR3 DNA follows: TGTGCCAGTAGTATATTGGGCAGGGCCTACGAGCAGTACTTC. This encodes CASSILGRAYEQYF. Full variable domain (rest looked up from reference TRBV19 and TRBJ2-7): DGGITQSPKYLFRKEGQNVTLSCEQNLNHDAMYWYRQDPGQGLRLIYYSQIVNDFQKGDIAEGYSVSREKKESFPLTVTSAQKNPTAFYLCASSILGRAYEQYFGPGTRLTVT.